Described below is a single T cell receptor beta chain sequence and its context. The V and J ends lost 2 bases and 4 bases respectively, with 24 bases between them. CDR1 DFQATT and CDR2 SNEGSKA come from the germline V gene (reference sequence). CDR3 length: 18 residues. This sample stems from a study of human T cells and chemical hapten exposure. About the research overall: Recorded diagnoses among the mostly female patients were alopecia areata, totalis or universalis.

TCRdb used MiXCR to reprocess the RACE reads, holding one entry per CDR3 protein. In the table there are a few hundred thousand distinct CDR3 sequences, approximately 5.1% of which are singletons. Time point given: patch test 1, 2 weeks after DPC sensitization. Treatment denoted: therapeutic diphenylcyclopropenone sensitization with weekly scalp DPC. The V and J genes are TRBV20-1 and TRBJ1-3; tentative D call: TRBD1 (6 bases). The sequencing here drew on whole blood, taken in connection with sensitization to the hapten diphenylcyclopropenone (DPC). This clonotype was obtained from a woman aged 45-59 years with alopecia areata. Some clones in this sample may be carry-over from other donors' samples. CDR3 bases: TGCAGTGCTAGATCTAGAGGAGGCAGGGGTTTTGTCGGAAACACCATATATTTT. Encoded protein: CSARSRGGRGFVGNTIYF.